This TCR beta chain was sequenced in a study of metastatic and nonmetastatic thyroid tumors. Study background: Both malignant and benign thyroid patients supplied peripheral blood and tumor or nodule tissue samples, across which the repertoires of these patients were then compared.

A note on this clone: The antigen is undetermined.

Trimming pared 4 bases from V and 6 bases from J, leaving 19 bases between. The CDR3 covers 16 residues. CDR1 is LGHDT, CDR2 YNNKEL, per germline (reference sequence). Study observations and caveats: The reported finding was significantly higher TCR beta diversity in malignant thyroid tumors relative to benign nodules, in blood and tumor.

MiXCR reprocessed the PCR reads for TCRdb. The sample yields 15,000 to 20,000 clones, about 31% seen once. No patient received treatment before thyroid surgery. The genes are TRBV3-1 and TRBJ2-1; D not certain. This clonotype was sampled from a female donor with papillary thyroid cancer or a benign thyroid nodule (not recorded which). Some clones in this sample may be carry-over from other donors' samples. Input material: adjacent normal tissue. CDR3 in amino acids: CASSLTTPGLGNEQFF. The CDR3 nucleotides read TGTGCCAGCAGCCTCACAACCCCGGGCCTGGGCAATGAGCAGTTCTTC.